The 28 T cell receptor beta chains listed next were all sequenced from one sample in a study of cytomegalovirus exposure and HLA in healthy donors. Primers included in the PCR were 60 Vbeta and 13 Jbeta primers. The protocol was immunoSEQ multiplex PCR, while the TCRdb copy is restricted to in-frame clones and leaves out a portion. The sample shows 210,000 or so clones, nearly 80% of them seen only once. Specimen: PBMCs. Receptors were obtained from a man younger than 35 in good health and CMV-seronegative.

The chain carries TRBV30 and TRBJ2-1; TRBD2 matches 9 bases. CDR1 and CDR2 (germline): GTSNPN, SVGIG (reference sequence). Germline trimming cut 0 bases from V and 8 bases from J; bases unmatched to any gene: 14. This CDR3 is 17 amino acids long. CDR3 sequence (DNA): TGTGCCTGGAGTGTATCTCCCTTTAGCGGGAGATACCATGAGCAGTTCTTC. Translated, it gives CAWSVSPFSGRYHEQFF.

J is TRBJ2-7 and V is TRBV28; 11 nucleotides agree with TRBD2. V lost 1 base and J lost 5; bases outside the gene matches: 4. The CDR3 has 15 residues. Germline values: CDR1 MDHEN, CDR2 SYDVKM. The CDR3 DNA follows: TGTGCCAGCAGTTTATCAGGTAGCGGGAGGGACGAGCAGTACTTC. Protein sequence: CASSLSGSGRDEQYF.

The genes are TRBV4-3 and TRBJ1-3, with D unresolved. Germline lookup yields CDR1 LGHNA and CDR2 YSLEER. V shed 0 bases and J shed 0 bases, with 18 bases lying between them. The CDR3 consists of 19 residues. The CDR3 spells CASSQDLVSLEGSGNTIYF. The DNA for the CDR3 is TGCGCCAGCAGCCAAGATCTTGTTAGCCTCGAGGGCTCTGGAAACACCATATATTTT.

The chain carries TRBV6-1 and TRBJ1-1; 8 bases align to TRBD1. V dropped 3 bases and J dropped 3; count of bases not matched to a gene: 6. Germline CDR1 and CDR2: MNHNS and SASEGT. The CDR3 is 15 residues long. The CDR3: CASSDQDRVDTEAFF. The DNA of the CDR3 is TGTGCCAGCAGTGACCAGGACAGGGTAGACACTGAAGCTTTCTTT.

The genes are TRBV6-5 and TRBJ2-7; possible D gene TRBD1, 5 bases. Germline CDR1 reads MNHEY; CDR2 reads SVGAGI. V was shortened by 3 bases and J by 1 base, with 10 bases between the two germline ends. The CDR3 length is 14 residues. DNA of the CDR3: TGTGCCAGCAGTTATTCGGCAGGGTCCTACGAGCAGTACTTC. It translates to CASSYSAGSYEQYF.

This clone was observed once. The chain is built from TRBV18 and TRBJ2-6, with 8 bases fitting TRBD1. Germline V gives CDR1 KGHSH, CDR2 LQKENI. V lost 4 bases to trimming and J lost 6 bases; unmatched junction nucleotides: 5. The CDR3 extends over 15 amino acids. The CDR3 sequence: CASSLDRGKANVLTF. The CDR3 DNA follows: TGTGCCAGCTCACTCGACAGGGGTAAGGCCAACGTCCTGACTTTC. The entire variable domain, with the rest obtained from reference TRBV18 and TRBJ2-6, is as follows: NAGVMQNPRHLVRRRGQEARLRCSPMKGHSHVYWYRQLPEEGLKFMVYLQKENIIDESGMPKERFSAEFPKEGPSILRIQQVVRGDSAAYFCASSLDRGKANVLTFGAGSRLTVL.

The chain links TRBV7-2 to TRBJ1-5; 9 nucleotides agree with TRBD1. CDR3 size: 14 residues. Germline CDR1 SGHTA, CDR2 FQGNSA. The V and J ends lost 5 bases and 6 bases, in that order; junction bases with no gene match: 5. CDR3 in DNA: TGTGCCAGCAGCCAGGGACAGGGCGCTCAGCCCCAGCATTTT. It codes for CASSQGQGAQPQHF.

The V and J genes are TRBV5-1 and TRBJ2-2; possibly TRBD2 for D (6 bases). CDR3 length: 14 residues. The germline gives CDR1 SGHRS, CDR2 YFSETQ. Trimming took off 4 bases at V and 5 bases at J, with 12 bases between the two ends. The CDR3: CASSAARGTGELFF. The CDR3 nucleotides read TGCGCCAGCAGCGCGGCCCGGGGGACCGGGGAGCTGTTTTTT.

A word on this clone: Its ends do not fully match the called genes, so a read error is possible. This chain links TRBV7-9 with TRBJ2-1; D is uncertain. The CDR3 is made up of 12 amino acids. The germline CDR1 and CDR2 sequences are SEHNR and FQNEAQ (reference sequence). The CDR3 DNA reads as TGTTCCAGCAGCTTAGTCGCCCGGGAGCAGTTCTTC. As protein: CSSSLVAREQFF.

V gene TRBV4-1 combines with J gene TRBJ2-5, with TRBD1 matching over 9 bases. V shed 4 bases and J 5 bases; nucleotides not matched to a gene: 11. The CDR3 loop spans 16 amino acids. Per germline, CDR1 MGHRA and CDR2 YSYEKL. CDR3 nucleotides: TGCGCCAGCAGCCCTGGGACAGGGACCTCTCTGGAGACCCAGTACTTC. This sequence encodes CASSPGTGTSLETQYF.

The chain recombines TRBV18 with TRBJ2-5, with 9 nucleotides matching TRBD1. The germline CDR1 and CDR2 sequences are KGHSH and LQKENI. The CDR3 consists of 14 residues. The ends lost 5 bases at V and 0 bases at J; junction bases unmatched: 1. CDR3 region: CASSGQGYQETQYF. CDR3 coding DNA: TGTGCCAGCTCAGGACAGGGGTACCAAGAGACCCAGTACTTC.

This chain uses TRBV30 with TRBJ2-4; the D gene is possibly TRBD1 (6 bases). Germline loops: CDR1 GTSNPN, CDR2 SVGIG (reference sequence). This CDR3 has 13 residues. Trimming stripped 0 bases from V and 5 bases from J, with 8 bases between. DNA for the CDR3: TGTGCCTGGAGTGTGTCAGGGGAAAACATTCAGTACTTC. Its protein product is CAWSVSGENIQYF. Supplemented by reference TRBV30 and TRBJ2-4, the full variable domain reads SQTIHQWPATLVQPVGSPLSLECTVEGTSNPNLYWYRQAAGRGLQLLFYSVGIGQISSEVPQNLSASRPQDRQFILSSKKLLLSDSGFYLCAWSVSGENIQYFGAGTRLSVL.

The CDR3 loop reads CAWIERTDRNTEAFF. CDR3 DNA: TGTGCCTGGATCGAAAGGACAGATAGGAACACTGAAGCTTTCTTT. The chain joins TRBV30 to TRBJ1-1; the D gene is possibly TRBD1 (6 bases). Germline lookup yields CDR1 GTSNPN and CDR2 SVGIG (reference sequence). CDR3 length: 15 amino acids. Deletions cut 4 bases from V and 1 base from J, with 16 bases between.

J is TRBJ2-7 and V is TRBV5-4, with 8 bases identical to TRBD1. Germline V gives CDR1 SGHNT, CDR2 YYREEE (reference sequence). The CDR3 totals 13 residues. J gave up 3 bases and V 2 bases, and 1 base lay outside the gene matches. CDR3 coding DNA: TGTGCCAGCAGCTTTACAGGGGGCTACGAGCAGTACTTC. Protein: CASSFTGGYEQYF. Combining the CDR3 with reference TRBV5-4 and TRBJ2-7 gives the whole variable domain ETGVTQSPTHLIKTRGQQVTLRCSSQSGHNTVSWYQQALGQGPQFIFQYYREEENGRGNFPPRFSGLQFPNYSSELNVNALELDDSALYLCASSFTGGYEQYFGPGTRLTVT.

The rearrangement uses TRBV7-9 and TRBJ2-3; D is perhaps TRBD2 (6 bases). With 8 bases removed from V and 4 bases from J, the gap between germline ends came to 16 bases. The germline V gene encodes CDR1 SEHNR and CDR2 FQNEAQ (reference sequence). The CDR3 spans 14 residues. CDR3 protein: CASEGGGAADTQYF. For the CDR3, the DNA is TGTGCCAGCGAAGGCGGCGGGGCCGCAGATACGCAGTATTTT.

V and J are TRBV30 and TRBJ1-2; D perhaps matches TRBD1 (5 bases). Germline CDR1 reads GTSNPN; CDR2 reads SVGIG (reference sequence). Trimming pared 6 bases from V and 1 base from J, leaving 12 bases between. CDR3 length: 13 amino acids. This CDR3 is CACDTGLNYGYTF. CDR3 in DNA: TGTGCCTGTGACACGGGACTTAACTATGGCTACACCTTC.

The chain joins TRBV19 to TRBJ2-3; TRBD2 is a possible D gene (6 bases). In germline, CDR1 is LNHDA, CDR2 SQIVND (reference sequence). Trimming pared 7 bases from V and 0 bases from J, leaving 11 bases between. The CDR3 extends over 14 amino acids. CDR3 amino acids: CASKGLFSTDTQYF. CDR3 in DNA: TGTGCCAGTAAGGGACTTTTCAGCACAGATACGCAGTATTTT.

This chain links TRBV5-1 with TRBJ2-7; TRBD2 aligns across 7 bases. After removal of 4 bases from V and 5 bases from J, the junction contained 12 bases not matched to a gene. This CDR3 is 15 amino acids long. Germline CDR1 is SGHRS and CDR2 is YFSETQ. The CDR3 sequence: CASSGGRESTHEQYF. DNA of the CDR3: TGCGCCAGCAGCGGCGGGCGGGAGTCCACCCACGAGCAGTACTTC.

The J gene is TRBJ2-3, the V gene TRBV9, with D possibly being TRBD1 (6 bases). The CDR3 spans 15 residues. Trimming pared 1 base from V and 6 bases from J, leaving 15 bases between. CDR1 is SGDLS, CDR2 YYNGEE, per germline. Written as DNA, the CDR3 is TGTGCCAGCAGCGTAAAGACCAGCCAGGGGGATACGCAGTATTTT. It yields the protein CASSVKTSQGDTQYF. The full variable domain, in which reference TRBV9 and TRBJ2-3 provide the parts outside the CDR3, is DSGVTQTPKHLITATGQRVTLRCSPRSGDLSVYWYQQSLDQGLQFLIQYYNGEERAKGNILERFSAQQFPDLHSELNLSSLELGDSALYFCASSVKTSQGDTQYFGPGTRLTVL.

This rearrangement joins TRBV19 to TRBJ2-5, with a weak D call TRBD2 (5 bases). The germline gives CDR1 LNHDA, CDR2 SQIVND (reference sequence). Trimming left V 6 bases short and J 1 base short, with 12 bases between. The CDR3 is 14 amino acids. CDR3: CASSPGRGQETQYF. DNA for the CDR3: TGTGCCAGTAGCCCCGGACGGGGCCAAGAGACCCAGTACTTC. The full variable domain, in which reference TRBV19 and TRBJ2-5 provide the parts outside the CDR3, is DGGITQSPKYLFRKEGQNVTLSCEQNLNHDAMYWYRQDPGQGLRLIYYSQIVNDFQKGDIAEGYSVSREKKESFPLTVTSAQKNPTAFYLCASSPGRGQETQYFGPGTRLLVL.

The chain couples TRBV28 to TRBJ2-1; 8 bases line up with TRBD1. There are 16 residues in the CDR3. Trimming removed 5 bases from V and 5 bases from J; junction bases left unmatched: 11. Germline loops: CDR1 MDHEN, CDR2 SYDVKM. The CDR3 here is CASSPTGGWSDNEQFF. As DNA, the CDR3 is TGTGCCAGCAGTCCAACAGGGGGTTGGTCAGACAATGAGCAGTTCTTC.

This clone came up a few times. The gene calls are TRBV12-5 and TRBJ1-5, with D possibly matching TRBD1 (6 bases). This CDR3 comprises 15 residues. CDR1 and CDR2 (germline): LGHNT, FRNRAP. The V gene lost 0 bases and the J gene lost 7 bases, with 13 bases spanning the gap. The CDR3: CASGLVLGGGQPQHF. The CDR3 nucleotides read TGTGCTAGTGGTTTGGTATTAGGGGGAGGGCAGCCCCAGCATTTT.

V is TRBV5-4 and J is TRBJ2-3; TRBD2 agrees at 7 bases. The CDR3 runs to 15 residues. CDR1 and CDR2 from the germline V gene are SGHNT and YYREEE (reference sequence). V gave up 1 base and J gave up 1 base; unmatched junction bases: 3. The CDR3, as DNA: TGTGCCAGCAGCTTGTCCGCGGGGGGCACAGATACGCAGTATTTT. This translates into CASSLSAGGTDTQYF.

The J gene is TRBJ2-3, the V gene TRBV14; D might be TRBD1 (6 bases). Germline assignment: CDR1 SGHDN and CDR2 FVKESK. The CDR3 is 15 residues long. The V end lost 5 bases, the J end lost 0 bases, and 12 bases lay between the germline ends. CDR3 nucleotide sequence: TGTGCCAGCAGCGACCTCAGGGGAAGCACAGATACGCAGTATTTT. The encoded protein is CASSDLRGSTDTQYF.

CDR3 coding DNA: TGTGCCAGCAGTTATACCTACGACAGGGTATCACTGTTTTTT. Translating gives CASSYTYDRVSLFF. The chain links TRBV2 to TRBJ1-4; TRBD1 matches 7 bases. V was clipped by 5 bases and J by 13 bases; unmatched bases: 13. The CDR3 covers 14 residues. Germline CDR1 SNHLY, CDR2 FYNNEI.

This chain connects TRBV28 to TRBJ2-7; TRBD1 aligns across 8 bases. The CDR3 totals 15 residues. Trimming at V came to 6 bases and at J to 1 base, leaving 8 bases not matched to a gene. From germline, CDR1 is MDHEN and CDR2 SYDVKM. The CDR3 sequence is CASRESWTGSYEQYF. The CDR3 nucleotides read TGTGCCAGCAGGGAATCCTGGACAGGGTCCTACGAGCAGTACTTC.

The chain recombines TRBV28 with TRBJ2-7; 8 nucleotides agree with TRBD2. The ends lost 3 bases at V and 5 bases at J; junction bases unmatched: 9. This CDR3 contains 15 residues. Germline V CDR1 and CDR2: MDHEN, SYDVKM. The CDR3 nucleotides read TGTGCCAGCAGTTTCAGCGGGAGCCGCCGGGACGAGCAGTACTTC. Translated, it gives CASSFSGSRRDEQYF.

The rearrangement joins TRBV19 to TRBJ1-5; D is possibly TRBD1 (5 bases). Germline lookup yields CDR1 LNHDA and CDR2 SQIVND (reference sequence). CDR3 size: 18 residues. Trimming removed 0 bases from V and 6 bases from J, with 21 bases in between. The chain's CDR3 is CASSIEGGRVAQIQPQHF. The DNA for the CDR3 is TGTGCCAGTAGTATAGAAGGTGGCAGGGTAGCCCAAATTCAGCCCCAGCATTTT.